This entry describes one T cell receptor beta chain. Antigen specificity is unknown. This sample was taken from a study of PD-1 blockade in mismatch repair-deficient tumors. The ends lost 4 bases at V and 7 bases at J; junction bases unmatched: 18. Germline loops: CDR1 MDHEN, CDR2 SYDVKM. The CDR3 covers 18 residues. Libraries were prepared by immunoSEQ multiplex PCR; TCRdb keeps only in-frame clonotypes and omits some of them. The sample holds about 15,000 clones; more than 80% are singletons and the top ten take around 9.9%. Time point noted: roughly ten-day in vitro stimulation with candidate neoantigen peptide 5. Cells were stimulated nine to eleven days with each of under 10 ELISpot-reactive neoantigens. An identically run culture lacking peptide was the fold-change baseline. Study results and limitations: Tumor-resident clones, often absent from pretreatment blood, expanded after pembrolizumab and then contracted. Approximately 140 unique blood TCRs came from expansion to three of seven peptides.

This TCR was recovered from an adult with mismatch repair-deficient cancer. The sample consisted of cells cultured in vitro, taken from a patient treated with pembrolizumab. The genes are TRBV28 and TRBJ1-4; 7 bases are shared with TRBD1. The CDR3 is CASSSYSLNRGLSEKLFF. CDR3 DNA: TGTGCCAGCAGTTCTTACTCTCTTAACAGGGGATTGAGTGAAAAACTGTTTTTT.